The TCR beta chain described here comes from a study of blood T cell repertoires in COVID-19. About the study: Sample material is recorded as cDNA or gDNA derived from T cells, B-cell-depleted T cells, or PBMCs.

V shed 2 bases and J shed 5 bases, with 21 bases lying between them. Germline CDR1 and CDR2: SGDLS and YYNGEE. The CDR3 extends over 17 amino acids. Data came from immunoSEQ multiplex PCR; TCRdb stores just in-frame clones and leaves some out. There are around 85,000 clones in the sample; around 85% occur only once, and roughly 5.4% lies in the top ten. The chain links TRBV9 to TRBJ2-3; D might be TRBD2 (7 bases). The sequence came from a man aged 55 to 70 with acute or convalescent COVID-19. Sequenced material: peripheral blood. Here the CDR3 DNA reads TGTGCCAGCAGCGTGGGATCCGCGGGGGCCCGCGGAGATACGCAGTATTTT. Its protein is CASSVGSAGARGDTQYF. The full variable domain, completed using reference TRBV9 and TRBJ2-3, is DSGVTQTPKHLITATGQRVTLRCSPRSGDLSVYWYQQSLDQGLQFLIQYYNGEERAKGNILERFSAQQFPDLHSELNLSSLELGDSALYFCASSVGSAGARGDTQYFGPGTRLTVL.